These 18 T cell receptor beta chains originate from one sample sequenced in a study of blood T cell repertoires in COVID-19. Measured with immunoSEQ multiplex PCR; TCRdb has only the in-frame clones, and not every one. The sample lists about 280,000 clones; 65% to 90% were seen once. The specimen sequenced was peripheral blood. Receptor source: a human donor in a cohort sampled during active COVID-19.

CDR3 nucleotides: TGTGCCAGCAGCCAAGATTCCCCCGGGAGCACAGAGACCCAGTACTTC. Its protein is CASSQDSPGSTETQYF. The V and J genes are TRBV4-2 and TRBJ2-5, with D perhaps matching TRBD2 (6 bases). Looked up from germline, CDR1 is LGHNA and CDR2 is YNFKEQ. The CDR3 is 16 amino acids. Trimming took 0 bases from V and 4 from J, leaving 15 bases between them.

CDR3 in amino acids: CASSSAGANVLTF. The CDR3 nucleotides are TGTGCCAGCAGCTCCGCTGGGGCCAACGTCCTGACTTTC. The chain uses TRBV2 and TRBJ2-6; D is unclear. The CDR3 has 13 residues. Germline V lookup: CDR1 SNHLY, CDR2 FYNNEI. Trimming left V 6 bases short and J 2 bases short, with 5 bases between.

The V and J genes are TRBV19 and TRBJ1-5, with 7 bases matching TRBD1. CDR3 length equals 14 residues. Germline V lookup: CDR1 LNHDA, CDR2 SQIVND (reference sequence). V was clipped by 6 bases and J by 6 bases; unmatched bases: 8. CDR3 sequence (DNA): TGTGCCAGTAGATTTCAAACAGGGGTTCAGCCCCAGCATTTT. Its protein product is CASRFQTGVQPQHF.

V usage is TRBV6-2 or TRBV6-3 and J usage is TRBJ1-5, with D tentatively TRBD1 (5 bases). The CDR3 loop spans 18 amino acids. The germline V gene has CDR1 MNHEY and CDR2 SVGEGT. V dropped 6 bases and J dropped 4 bases, with 25 bases sitting between them. The CDR3 sequence is CASSPNFPRQSSNQPQHF. The DNA for the CDR3 is TGTGCCAGCAGCCCTAACTTCCCTAGACAGAGCAGTAATCAGCCCCAGCATTTT.

The CDR3 DNA sequence: TGTGCCAGCAGCGTAGGAAGGCGCGGGGATACGCAGTATTTT. Translating gives CASSVGRRGDTQYF. The rearrangement joins TRBV9 to TRBJ2-3; perhaps TRBD2 as D (5 bases). The length of the CDR3 is 14 residues. The V gene lost 0 bases and the J gene lost 6 bases, with 11 bases spanning the gap. Germline values: CDR1 SGDLS, CDR2 YYNGEE.

This rearrangement joins TRBV12-3 or TRBV12-4 to TRBJ1-1, with D unclear. The CDR3 spans 13 residues. Trimming shortened V by 5 bases and J by 1 base, and 8 bases separated the two germline ends. This CDR3 reads CASSQLGNTEAFF. The CDR3 region has the DNA TGTGCCAGCAGTCAACTTGGGAACACTGAAGCTTTCTTT.

The rearrangement links TRBV7-9 to TRBJ2-7; 12 bases agree with TRBD2. Germline CDR1 reads SEHNR; CDR2 reads FQNEAQ (reference sequence). J was trimmed by 5 bases and V by 3 bases; bases with no gene match: 8. The CDR3 spans 16 residues. CDR3 sequence (DNA): TGTGCCAGCAGCTTTGGGCTAGCGGGAGGGGGGGACGAGCAGTACTTC. Its protein is CASSFGLAGGGDEQYF.

Here the CDR3 reads CASSSGTSGYNEQFF. The CDR3 DNA follows: TGTGCCAGCAGCTCCGGGACTAGCGGCTACAATGAGCAGTTCTTC. The chain joins TRBV4-2 to TRBJ2-1, with 11 bases that match TRBD2. Germline lookup yields CDR1 LGHNA and CDR2 YNFKEQ. V was clipped by 5 bases and J by 3 bases; unmatched bases: 3. CDR3 length equals 15 residues.

CDR3 region: CASSGAGSTDTQYF. The CDR3 coding sequence is TGTGCCAGCTCAGGGGCGGGGAGCACAGATACGCAGTATTTT. The V and J genes are TRBV18 and TRBJ2-3; perhaps TRBD2 as D (6 bases). V was shortened by 5 bases and J by 0 bases, with 9 bases between the two germline ends. The germline CDR1 and CDR2 sequences are KGHSH and LQKENI. The length of the CDR3 is 14 residues.

This sequence joins TRBV18 and TRBJ1-3; the match to TRBD1 covers 8 bases. V shed 3 bases, J shed 4 bases, and the junction held 2 bases outside the gene matches. The length of the CDR3 is 14 residues. Germline V gives CDR1 KGHSH, CDR2 LQKENI. The CDR3 nucleotides read TGTGCCAGCTCACCTAGGACAGGGGGAAACACCATATATTTT. Amino acid sequence: CASSPRTGGNTIYF.

The rearrangement joins TRBV28 to TRBJ2-7, with TRBD1 identical over 9 bases. CDR1 is MDHEN and CDR2 is SYDVKM in the germline V gene. The CDR3 contains 15 residues. V lost 5 bases, J lost 0 bases, and 5 bases stayed unmatched. Here the CDR3 reads CASSPMTGGSYEQYF. Written as DNA, the CDR3 is TGTGCCAGCAGTCCGATGACAGGGGGCTCCTACGAGCAGTACTTC.

The V and J genes are TRBV19 and TRBJ2-7; 7 positions match TRBD1. The trim removed 1 base at V and 2 bases at J, leaving 2 bases unmatched. Germline CDR1 is LNHDA and CDR2 is SQIVND (reference sequence). The CDR3 loop spans 14 amino acids. The CDR3 sequence: CASSIGGQPYEQYF. The DNA for the CDR3 is TGTGCCAGTAGTATAGGGGGACAGCCCTACGAGCAGTACTTC.

In its sample, this clone was seen a few times. V and J are TRBV9 and TRBJ1-2, with TRBD1 matching 7 bases. The V gene end was trimmed by 4 bases and the J gene end by 3 bases; junction bases not matched to a gene: 9. This CDR3 region has 15 residues. Germline lookup yields CDR1 SGDLS and CDR2 YYNGEE. The CDR3 DNA follows: TGTGCCAGCAGCCCACCGACAGGGAAGGACTATGGCTACACCTTC. It encodes CASSPPTGKDYGYTF. The variable domain in full, with the rest retrieved from reference TRBV9 and TRBJ1-2, is DSGVTQTPKHLITATGQRVTLRCSPRSGDLSVYWYQQSLDQGLQFLIQYYNGEERAKGNILERFSAQQFPDLHSELNLSSLELGDSALYFCASSPPTGKDYGYTFGSGTRLTVV.

V usage is TRBV3-1 (or the pseudogene TRBV3-2) and J usage is TRBJ2-5; D not resolved. Germline assignment: CDR1 LGHDT and CDR2 YNNKEL (reference sequence). The CDR3 loop spans 14 amino acids. Deletions cut 1 base from V and 2 bases from J, with 8 bases between. The CDR3 nucleotides read TGTGCCAGCAGCCAAGCGATCACACAAGAGACCCAGTACTTC. Translated, it gives CASSQAITQETQYF.

The V call is TRBV6-2 or TRBV6-3, the J call TRBJ2-4, with D tentatively TRBD2 (5 bases). Per germline, CDR1 MNHEY and CDR2 SVGEGT. Trimming took off 1 base at V and 1 base at J, with 20 bases between the two ends. The CDR3 length is 19 residues. In DNA, the CDR3 is TGTGCCAGCAGTTACTTGGCAGGCCTCACCGGGGTGGCCAAAAACATTCAGTACTTC. Protein product: CASSYLAGLTGVAKNIQYF.

The chain has TRBV3-1 (or the pseudogene TRBV3-2) and TRBJ2-2; D not resolved. CDR3 length equals 12 residues. Germline V lookup: CDR1 LGHDT, CDR2 YNNKEL (reference sequence). With 1 base removed from V and 5 bases from J, the gap between germline ends came to 2 bases. The CDR3, as DNA: TGTGCCAGCAGCCAAGCGACCGGGGAGCTGTTTTTT. As protein: CASSQATGELFF.

A note on this clone: One end of the junction fails to match germline, which may point to a read error. V usage is TRBV6-5 and J usage is TRBJ2-7, with 7 bases that match TRBD1. The CDR3 has 14 residues. Germline assignment: CDR1 MNHEY and CDR2 SVGAGI. The CDR3 DNA sequence: TGTGCCAGCACTTACCACCAGGGGGTCTACGAGCAGTACTTC. This translates into CASTYHQGVYEQYF.

The chain is built from TRBV2 and TRBJ2-7; D not certain. The germline V and J ends were trimmed by 6 bases and 1 base, with 10 bases remaining between them. This CDR3 spans 13 amino acids. Germline CDR1 SNHLY, CDR2 FYNNEI. The CDR3 protein is CASRAWRSYEQYF. In nucleotides, the CDR3 is TGTGCCAGCAGGGCCTGGCGGTCCTACGAGCAGTACTTC. Together with reference TRBV2 and TRBJ2-7, the CDR3 gives the full variable domain: EPEVTQTPSHQVTQMGQEVILRCVPISNHLYFYWYRQILGQKVEFLVSFYNNEISEKSEIFDDQFSVERPDGSNFTLKIRSTKLEDSAMYFCASRAWRSYEQYFGPGTRLTVT.